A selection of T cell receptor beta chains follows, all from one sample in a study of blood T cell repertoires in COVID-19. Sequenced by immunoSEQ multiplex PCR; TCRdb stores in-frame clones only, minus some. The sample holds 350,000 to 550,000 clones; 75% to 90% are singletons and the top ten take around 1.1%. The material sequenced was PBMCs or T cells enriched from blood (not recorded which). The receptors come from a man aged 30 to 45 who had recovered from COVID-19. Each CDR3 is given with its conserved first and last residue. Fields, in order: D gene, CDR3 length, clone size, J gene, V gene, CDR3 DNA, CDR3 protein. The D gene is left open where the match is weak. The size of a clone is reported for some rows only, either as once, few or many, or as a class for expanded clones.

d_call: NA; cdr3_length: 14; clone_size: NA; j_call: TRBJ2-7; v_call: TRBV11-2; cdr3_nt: TGTGCCAGCAGTCTCGGGGTTACCAGCTACGAGCAGTACTTC; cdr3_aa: CASSLGVTSYEQYF
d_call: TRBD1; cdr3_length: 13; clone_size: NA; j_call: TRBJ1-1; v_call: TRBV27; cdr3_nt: TGTGCCAGCAGGGGACAGCTTAACACTGAAGCTTTCTTT; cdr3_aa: CASRGQLNTEAFF
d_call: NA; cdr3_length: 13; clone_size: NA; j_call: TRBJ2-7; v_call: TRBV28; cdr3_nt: TGTGCCAGCAGTCTGGGAGGGGGGTACGAGCAGTACTTC; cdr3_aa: CASSLGGGYEQYF
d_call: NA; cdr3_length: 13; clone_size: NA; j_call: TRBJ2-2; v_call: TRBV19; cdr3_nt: TGTGCCAGTAGGACTATTGACACCGGGGAGCTGTTTTTT; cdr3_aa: CASRTIDTGELFF
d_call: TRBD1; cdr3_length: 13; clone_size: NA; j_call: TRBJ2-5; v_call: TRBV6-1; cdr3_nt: TGTGCCAGCAGTGAAGGGACAGGGATGACACAGTACTTC; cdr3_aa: CASSEGTGMTQYF
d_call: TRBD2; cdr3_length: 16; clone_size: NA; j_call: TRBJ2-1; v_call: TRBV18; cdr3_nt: TGTGCCAGCTCACCAATGCTTTCTAGCGGGAGCGGTGAGCAGTTCTTC; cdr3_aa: CASSPMLSSGSGEQFF
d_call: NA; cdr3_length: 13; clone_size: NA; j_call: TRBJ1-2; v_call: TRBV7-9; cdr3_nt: TGTGCCAGCAGCGGTGAGACGGGGGTAAGCTACACCTTC; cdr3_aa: CASSGETGVSYTF
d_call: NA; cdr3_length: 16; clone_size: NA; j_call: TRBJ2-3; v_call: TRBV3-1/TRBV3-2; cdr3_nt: TGTGCCAGCAGCCCCTCTTTCGGTTACCGCACAGATACGCAGTATTTT; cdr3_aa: CASSPSFGYRTDTQYF
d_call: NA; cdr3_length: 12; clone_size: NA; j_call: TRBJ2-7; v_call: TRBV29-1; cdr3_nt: TGCAGCGTTGAATGGGCAGGGGACGAGCAGTACTTC; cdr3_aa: CSVEWAGDEQYF
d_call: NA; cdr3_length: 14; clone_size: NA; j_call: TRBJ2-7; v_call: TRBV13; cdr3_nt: TGTGCCAGCAGCTTAGACGGGAGTAGTACCGAGCAGTACTTC; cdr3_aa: CASSLDGSSTEQYF
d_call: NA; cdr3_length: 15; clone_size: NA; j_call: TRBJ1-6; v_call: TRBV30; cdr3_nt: TGTGCCTGGAGAAGGCGGGACGGATATAATTCACCCCTCCACTTT; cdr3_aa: CAWRRRDGYNSPLHF
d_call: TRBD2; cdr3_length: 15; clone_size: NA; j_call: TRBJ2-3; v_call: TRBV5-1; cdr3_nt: TGCGCCAGCAGCACGGGACTAGTTGGGACAGATACGCAGTATTTT; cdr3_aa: CASSTGLVGTDTQYF
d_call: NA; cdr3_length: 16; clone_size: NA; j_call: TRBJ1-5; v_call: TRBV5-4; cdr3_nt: TGTGCCAGCAGCTCTGGGGGGGGTCGGGGCAATCAGCCCCAGCATTTT; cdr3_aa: CASSSGGGRGNQPQHF
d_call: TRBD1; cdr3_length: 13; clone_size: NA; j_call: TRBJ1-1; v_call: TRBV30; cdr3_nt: TGTGCCTGGAGTCTGTCCAGGGGGACCGAAGCTTTCTTT; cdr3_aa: CAWSLSRGTEAFF
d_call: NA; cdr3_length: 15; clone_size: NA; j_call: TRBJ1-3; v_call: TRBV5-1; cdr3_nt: TGCGCCAGCAGCTCCGGGGGTACGGGGGGAAACACCATATATTTT; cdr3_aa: CASSSGGTGGNTIYF
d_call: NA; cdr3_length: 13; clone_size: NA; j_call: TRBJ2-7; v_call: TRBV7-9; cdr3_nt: TGTGCCAGCAGCCCTAGACTAGCCTACGAGCAGTACTTC; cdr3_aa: CASSPRLAYEQYF
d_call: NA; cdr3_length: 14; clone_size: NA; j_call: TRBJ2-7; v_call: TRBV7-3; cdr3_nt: TGTGCCAGCAGCTTAAACGCCGGGATTGACGAGCAGTACTTC; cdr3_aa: CASSLNAGIDEQYF
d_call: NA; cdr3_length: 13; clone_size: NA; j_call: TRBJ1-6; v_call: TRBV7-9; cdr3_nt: TGTGCCAGCAAAGGCAGGGAAAATTCACCCCTCCACTTT; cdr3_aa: CASKGRENSPLHF
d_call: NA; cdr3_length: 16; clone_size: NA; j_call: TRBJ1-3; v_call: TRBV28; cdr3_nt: TGTGCCAGCAGTCCTACGCGGGCGAGCTCTGGAAACACCATATATTTT; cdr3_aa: CASSPTRASSGNTIYF
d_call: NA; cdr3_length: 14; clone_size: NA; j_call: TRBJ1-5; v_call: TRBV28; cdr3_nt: TGTGCCAGCATCAAGGGACTCGGCAATCAGCCCCAGCATTTT; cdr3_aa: CASIKGLGNQPQHF
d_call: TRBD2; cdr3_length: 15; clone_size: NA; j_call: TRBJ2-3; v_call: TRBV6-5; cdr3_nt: TGTGCCAGCAGTACTAGCGGGAGGAGCACAGATACGCAGTATTTT; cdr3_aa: CASSTSGRSTDTQYF
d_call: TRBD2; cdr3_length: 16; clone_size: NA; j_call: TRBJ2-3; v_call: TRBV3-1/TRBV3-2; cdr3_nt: TGTGCCAGCAGCCAAGTGCTAGCGGGAGCTACAGATACGCAGTATTTT; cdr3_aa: CASSQVLAGATDTQYF
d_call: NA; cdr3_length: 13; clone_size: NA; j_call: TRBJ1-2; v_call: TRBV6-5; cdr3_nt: TGTGCCAGCAGTTACTCCACAGTCTATGGCTACACCTTC; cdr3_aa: CASSYSTVYGYTF
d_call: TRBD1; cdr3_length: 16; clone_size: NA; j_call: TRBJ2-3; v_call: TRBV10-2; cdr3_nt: TGCGCCAGCAGCCCCATCTCCGGGACAGGGAGAGATACGCAGTATTTT; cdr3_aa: CASSPISGTGRDTQYF
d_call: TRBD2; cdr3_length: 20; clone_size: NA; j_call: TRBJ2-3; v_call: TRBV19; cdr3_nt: TGTGCCAGTAGTAAAAAAACCCCGGGACTAGCGGGAACTAGCACAGATACGCAGTATTTT; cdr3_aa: CASSKKTPGLAGTSTDTQYF
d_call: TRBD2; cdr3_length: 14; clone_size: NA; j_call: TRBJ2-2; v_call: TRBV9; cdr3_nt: TGTGCCAGCAGCGGGACTAGTAACACCGGGGAGCTGTTTTTT; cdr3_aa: CASSGTSNTGELFF
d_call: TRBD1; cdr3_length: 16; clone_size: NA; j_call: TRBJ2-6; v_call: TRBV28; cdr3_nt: TGTGCCAGCAGTTTTCACAGGGGCAGTGGGGCCAACGTCCTGACTTTC; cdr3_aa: CASSFHRGSGANVLTF
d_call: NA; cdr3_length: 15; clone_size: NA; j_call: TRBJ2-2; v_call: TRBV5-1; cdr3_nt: TGCGCCAGCAGCTTCGGACAGCCGAACACCGGGGAGCTGTTTTTT; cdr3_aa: CASSFGQPNTGELFF
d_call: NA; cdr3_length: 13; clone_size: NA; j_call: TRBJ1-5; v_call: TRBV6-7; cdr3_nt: TGTGCCAGGGTTCAGAGGCGCAATCAGCCCCAGCATTTT; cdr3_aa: CARVQRRNQPQHF
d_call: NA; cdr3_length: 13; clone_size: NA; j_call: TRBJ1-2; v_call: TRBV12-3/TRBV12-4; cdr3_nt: TGTGCCAGCAGTTTAGGACAGTCATATGGCTACACCTTC; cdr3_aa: CASSLGQSYGYTF
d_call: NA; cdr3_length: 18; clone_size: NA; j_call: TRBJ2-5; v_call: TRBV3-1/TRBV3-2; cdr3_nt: TGTGCCAGCAGCCAAGATAGGGGGTCCGGAACTTCGGAAGAGACCCAGTACTTC; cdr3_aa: CASSQDRGSGTSEETQYF
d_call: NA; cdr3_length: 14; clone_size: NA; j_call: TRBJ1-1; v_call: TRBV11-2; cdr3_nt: TGTGCCAGCAGCTTCACAGGGTGGGGCACTGAAGCTTTCTTT; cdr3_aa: CASSFTGWGTEAFF
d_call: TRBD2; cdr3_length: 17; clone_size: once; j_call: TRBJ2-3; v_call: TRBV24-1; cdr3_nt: TGTGCCACCAGTGATTCACCGACTAGCGGGGCAACAGATACGCAGTATTTT; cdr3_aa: CATSDSPTSGATDTQYF
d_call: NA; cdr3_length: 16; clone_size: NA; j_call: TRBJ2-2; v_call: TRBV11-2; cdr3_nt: TGTGCCAGCAGCCCCCAGGGACTCATTGCAGCGGGGGAGCTGTTTTTT; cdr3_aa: CASSPQGLIAAGELFF
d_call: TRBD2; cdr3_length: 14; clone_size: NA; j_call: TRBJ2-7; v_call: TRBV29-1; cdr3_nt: TGCAGCGTCGCACCCGGGACTAGCTCTGGCGAGCAGTACTTC; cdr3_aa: CSVAPGTSSGEQYF
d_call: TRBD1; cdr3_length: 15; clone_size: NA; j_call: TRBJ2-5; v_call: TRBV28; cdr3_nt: TGTGCCAGCAGCTTCGGACAGGGGGCAGGAGAGACCCAGTACTTC; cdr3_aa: CASSFGQGAGETQYF
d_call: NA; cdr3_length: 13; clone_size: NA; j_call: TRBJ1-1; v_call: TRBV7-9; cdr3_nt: TGTGCCAGCAGCTCGCCTGTGAGGCCTGAAGCTTTCTTT; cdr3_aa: CASSSPVRPEAFF
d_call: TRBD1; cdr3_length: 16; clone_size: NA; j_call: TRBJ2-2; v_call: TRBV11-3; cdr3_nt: TGTGCCAGCAGCTTAAGTGGGACAGGGGCGACCGGGGAGCTGTTTTTT; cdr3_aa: CASSLSGTGATGELFF
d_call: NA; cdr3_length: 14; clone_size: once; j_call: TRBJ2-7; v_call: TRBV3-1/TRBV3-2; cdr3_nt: TGTGCCAGCAGGGCCGCCAGTGGCACCTACGAGCAGTACTTC; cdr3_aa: CASRAASGTYEQYF
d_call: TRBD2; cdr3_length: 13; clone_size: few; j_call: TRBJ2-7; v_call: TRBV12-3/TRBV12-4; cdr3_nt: TGTGCCAGCAGGGGAGCGGGAGGCTACGAGCAGTACTTC; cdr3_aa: CASRGAGGYEQYF
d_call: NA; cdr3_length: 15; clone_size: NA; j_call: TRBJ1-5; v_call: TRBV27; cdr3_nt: TGTGCCAGCAGTTTGTTCGGGGGGACGGGTCAGCCCCAGCATTTT; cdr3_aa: CASSLFGGTGQPQHF
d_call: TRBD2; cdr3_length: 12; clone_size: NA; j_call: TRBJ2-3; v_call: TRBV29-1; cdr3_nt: TGCAGCGTTGTAGCGGGAGCAGATACGCAGTATTTT; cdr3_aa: CSVVAGADTQYF
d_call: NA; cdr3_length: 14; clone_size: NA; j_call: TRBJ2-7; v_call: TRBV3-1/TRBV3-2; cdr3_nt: TGTGCCAGCAGCCAAGTACTACAGGGTAGCGAGCAGTACTTC; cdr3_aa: CASSQVLQGSEQYF
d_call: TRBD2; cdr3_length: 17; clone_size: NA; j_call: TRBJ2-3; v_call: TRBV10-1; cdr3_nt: TGCGCCAGCAGTGCCCTAGCGGGGGAAGGGGCCACAGATACGCAGTATTTT; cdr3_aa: CASSALAGEGATDTQYF
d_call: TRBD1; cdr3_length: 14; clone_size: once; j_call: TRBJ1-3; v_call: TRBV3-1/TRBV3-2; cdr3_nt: TGTGCCAGCAGCCCAGGACAGGGAGAAACAACCATATATTTT; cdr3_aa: CASSPGQGETTIYF
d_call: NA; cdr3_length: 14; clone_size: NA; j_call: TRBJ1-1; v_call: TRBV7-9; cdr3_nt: TGTGCCAGCAGCCCCGGGGTAACGAACACTGAAGCTTTCTTT; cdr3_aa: CASSPGVTNTEAFF
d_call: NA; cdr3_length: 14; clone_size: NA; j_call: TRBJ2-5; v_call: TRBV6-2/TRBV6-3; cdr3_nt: TGTGCCAGCAGTTTCTCAGCCCTGCAAGAGACCCAGTACTTC; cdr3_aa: CASSFSALQETQYF
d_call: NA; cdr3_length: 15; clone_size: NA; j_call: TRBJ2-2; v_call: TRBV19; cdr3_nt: TGTGCCAGTAGTGTCCAGGGTGGAATATCCGGGGAGCTGTTTTTT; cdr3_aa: CASSVQGGISGELFF
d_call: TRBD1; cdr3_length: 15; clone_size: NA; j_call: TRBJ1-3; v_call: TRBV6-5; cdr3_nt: TGTGCCAGCAGATCGACAGGGGCAGGTGGAAACACCATATATTTT; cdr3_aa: CASRSTGAGGNTIYF
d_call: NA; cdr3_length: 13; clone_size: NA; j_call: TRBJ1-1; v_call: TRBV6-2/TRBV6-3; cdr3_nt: TGTGCCAGCAGCCGACAGGAGAACACTGAAGCTTTCTTT; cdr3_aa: CASSRQENTEAFF
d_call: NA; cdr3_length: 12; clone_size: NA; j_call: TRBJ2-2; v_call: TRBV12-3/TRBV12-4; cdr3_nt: TGTGCCAGCAGTTTCGGCACCGGGGAGCTGTTTTTT; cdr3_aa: CASSFGTGELFF
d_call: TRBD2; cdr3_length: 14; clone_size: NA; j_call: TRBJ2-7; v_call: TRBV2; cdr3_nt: TGTGCCAGCAGTGTTGCCGAAAGGGGACTAGCTTTCAACTTC; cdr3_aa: CASSVAERGLAFNF
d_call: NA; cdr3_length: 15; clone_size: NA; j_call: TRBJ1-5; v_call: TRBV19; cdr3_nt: TGTGCCAGTAGACAACAGGGCGCGAGCAATCAGCCCCAGCATTTT; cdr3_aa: CASRQQGASNQPQHF
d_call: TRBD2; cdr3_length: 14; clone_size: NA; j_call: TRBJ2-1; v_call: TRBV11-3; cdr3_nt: TGTGCCAGCAGCGTTAGCGGGGTATACAATGAGCAGTTCTTC; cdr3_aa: CASSVSGVYNEQFF